The 15 T cell receptor beta chains given below trace back to one sample, sequenced in a study of T cells in Graves' hyperthyroidism and ophthalmopathy. Amplification of TCR beta CDR3 regions was performed using RNA transcripts as template. The primer set for the first-round RT-PCR of the TCR CDR3 was HTBI. Using its own MiXCR run on the multiplex PCR reads, TCRdb lists one record per CDR3 protein. The table shows 450,000 to 650,000 distinct CDR3 sequences, with roughly 18% occurring only once. The source material was blood. These receptors all stem from a woman aged 18-29 years with Graves' ophthalmopathy.

This clonotype was observed a handful of times. The V gene is TRBV29-1, the J gene TRBJ1-1; TRBD1 matches 9 bases. With V trimmed by 4 bases and J by 4 bases, 4 bases remained unmatched. This CDR3 is 13 amino acids long. Germline V CDR1 and CDR2: SQVTM, ANQGSEA. The CDR3 region is CSVGDRVSTEAFF. In DNA, the CDR3 is TGCAGCGTTGGGGACAGGGTTTCCACTGAAGCTTTCTTT.

There are a few counts of this clonotype. The genes are TRBV5-1 and TRBJ2-2, with 13 bases fitting TRBD2. V shed 6 bases, J shed 2 bases, and the junction held 4 bases outside the gene matches. The V gene's germline CDR1 is SGHRS and CDR2 YFSETQ. The CDR3 is made up of 16 amino acids. The CDR3 spells CASNEGLAGNTGELFF. The CDR3 coding sequence is TGCGCCAGCAACGAGGGACTAGCGGGAAACACCGGGGAGCTGTTTTTT.

This clonotype has just a few counts. The chain joins TRBV6-6 to TRBJ2-7, with no clear D. CDR1 and CDR2 (germline): MNHNY, SVGAGI (reference sequence). V lost 2 bases and J 2 bases, leaving 10 bases between the germline ends. The CDR3 contains 14 residues. The DNA of the CDR3 is TGTGCCAGCAGTTACGACGCCAGGACCTACGAGCAGTACTTC. It yields the protein CASSYDARTYEQYF.

In its sample, this clonotype was seen once. The chain employs TRBV5-1 and TRBJ1-2; TRBD1 agrees at 7 bases. Germline values: CDR1 SGHRS, CDR2 YFSETQ. Germline trimming cut 5 bases from V and 8 bases from J; bases unmatched to any gene: 15. The CDR3 covers 15 residues. The CDR3 loop is CASRRGLTGPRGYTF. For the CDR3, the DNA is TGCGCCAGCAGGCGGGGCTTGACAGGGCCACGAGGCTACACCTTC.

This clonotype was seen at least ten times. The J gene is TRBJ2-1, the V gene TRBV11-3; TRBD1 matches 8 bases. The V segment lost 5 bases and the J segment 9 bases; nucleotides outside the gene matches: 9. The CDR3 runs to 14 residues. Germline V CDR1 and CDR2: SGHNT, YENEEA. The CDR3 region has the DNA TGTGCCAGCAGCCCTCAGGGGGCCGGGGGTGAGCAGTTCTTC. Its protein is CASSPQGAGGEQFF.

This clonotype occurred many times. The chain has TRBV3-1 and TRBJ2-4; 7 bases map to TRBD2. Per germline, CDR1 LGHDT and CDR2 YNNKEL (reference sequence). The ends lost 0 bases at V and 9 bases at J; junction bases unmatched: 11. This CDR3 region has 16 residues. The CDR3 spells CASSQEFQRGQGIQYF. In DNA form, the CDR3 reads TGTGCCAGCAGCCAAGAATTCCAGCGGGGCCAAGGCATTCAGTACTTC.

The chain is built from TRBV5-4 and TRBJ2-5; 8 positions match TRBD2. V was pared by 4 bases and J by 4 bases, with 12 bases of the junction left unmatched. Germline lookup yields CDR1 SGHNT and CDR2 YYREEE (reference sequence). The CDR3 totals 16 residues. In DNA, the CDR3 is TGTGCCAGCAGCCCGACTAATCTAGCGGGCAGAGAGACCCAGTACTTC. It yields the protein CASSPTNLAGRETQYF. Combining the CDR3 with reference TRBV5-4 and TRBJ2-5 gives the whole variable domain ETGVTQSPTHLIKTRGQQVTLRCSSQSGHNTVSWYQQALGQGPQFIFQYYREEENGRGNFPPRFSGLQFPNYSSELNVNALELDDSALYLCASSPTNLAGRETQYFGPGTRLLVL.

This clonotype came up many times. The chain joins TRBV7-8 to TRBJ1-5; D is undetermined. V dropped 3 bases and J dropped 4 bases, with 10 bases sitting between them. From germline, CDR1 is SGHVS and CDR2 FQNEAQ. CDR3 length: 14 amino acids. In DNA form, the CDR3 reads TGTGCCAGCAGCTTTGCGGGGTGGAATCAGCCCCAGCATTTT. As protein: CASSFAGWNQPQHF.

This clonotype has more than one count but fewer than ten. The rearrangement uses TRBV30 and TRBJ1-2; D possibly corresponds to TRBD1 (6 bases). This CDR3 comprises 16 residues. CDR1 and CDR2 (germline): GTSNPN, SVGIG (reference sequence). V lost 2 bases to trimming and J lost 3 bases, with 19 bases between them. The CDR3 region is CAWSNAGEVGDYGYTF. The DNA for the CDR3 is TGTGCCTGGAGTAACGCAGGGGAAGTAGGGGACTATGGCTACACCTTC.

This clonotype was seen ten or more times. The V gene is TRBV29-1, the J gene TRBJ2-5; 7 bases are a match to TRBD1. Germline V CDR1 and CDR2: SQVTM, ANQGSEA. V was clipped by 8 bases and J by 2 bases; unmatched bases: 11. The CDR3 extends over 14 amino acids. In DNA, the CDR3 is TGCAGCCAGTTGAGATACAGGGGACAAGAGACCCAGTACTTC. As protein: CSQLRYRGQETQYF. The full variable domain, with the rest looked up from reference TRBV29-1 and TRBJ2-5, is SAVISQKPSRDICQRGTSLTIQCQVDSQVTMMFWYRQQPGQSLTLIATANQGSEATYESGFVIDKFPISRPNLTFSTLTVSNMSPEDSSIYLCSQLRYRGQETQYFGPGTRLLVL.

The rearrangement links TRBV3-1 to TRBJ1-6; D is unresolved. V lost 1 base, J lost 6 bases, and 10 bases lay in between. The CDR3 loop spans 15 amino acids. CDR1 LGHDT and CDR2 YNNKEL come from the germline V gene (reference sequence). The CDR3 reads CASSQGMGLNSPLHF. CDR3 in DNA: TGTGCCAGCAGCCAAGGAATGGGCCTTAATTCACCCCTCCACTTT.

This chain's CDR3 is CASSQGARSQTQFF. The CDR3 DNA follows: TGTGCCAGCAGCCAAGGTGCTAGGAGTCAGACCCAGTTCTTC. The chain is built from TRBV3-1 and TRBJ2-5; D remains ambiguous. The J call is uncertain, as TRBJ2-1 better fits the DNA end. Per the germline V gene, CDR1 is LGHDT and CDR2 is YNNKEL (reference sequence). This CDR3 region has 14 residues.

This clonotype was seen ten or more times. This chain joins TRBV20-1 and TRBJ1-1; D may be TRBD1 (5 bases). This CDR3 spans 13 amino acids. In germline, CDR1 is DFQATT, CDR2 SNEGSKA (reference sequence). V lost 5 bases to trimming and J lost 1 base, with 11 bases between them. CDR3 in amino acids: CSAPDSPNTEAFF. In nucleotides, the CDR3 is TGCAGTGCTCCCGACAGTCCGAACACTGAAGCTTTCTTT.

CDR3 residues: CASSPGRGTDTQYF. CDR3 sequence (DNA): TGCGCCAGCAGCCCCGGGCGGGGGACAGATACGCAGTATTTT. This chain joins TRBV4-1 and TRBJ2-3, with 7 bases fitting TRBD2. V was clipped by 4 bases and J by 3 bases; unmatched bases: 4. Germline CDR1 and CDR2: MGHRA and YSYEKL. CDR3 length equals 14 residues.

This clonotype has at least ten counts. This chain uses TRBV20-1 with TRBJ2-1; possibly TRBD1 for D (5 bases). CDR1 is DFQATT, CDR2 SNEGSKA, per germline (reference sequence). Trimming took 6 bases from V and 0 from J, leaving 15 bases between them. This CDR3 comprises 15 residues. DNA for the CDR3: TGCAGTGCAGAGTCAGGGTACAGCTCCTACAATGAGCAGTTCTTC. It specifies CSAESGYSSYNEQFF.